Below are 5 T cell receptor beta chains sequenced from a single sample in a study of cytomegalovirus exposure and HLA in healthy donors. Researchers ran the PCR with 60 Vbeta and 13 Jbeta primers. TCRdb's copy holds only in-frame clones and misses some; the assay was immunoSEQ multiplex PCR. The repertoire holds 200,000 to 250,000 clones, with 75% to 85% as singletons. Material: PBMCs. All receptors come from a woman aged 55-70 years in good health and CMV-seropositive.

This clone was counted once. For the CDR3, the DNA is TGTGCCAGCTCTCCCGGACAGGGACTTAATGAAAAACTGTTTTTT. Its protein product is CASSPGQGLNEKLFF. V gene TRBV18 combines with J gene TRBJ1-4; 8 bases are a match to TRBD1. Germline-derived CDR1 and CDR2 are KGHSH and LQKENI. Trimming cost V 6 bases and J 4 bases; bases outside gene matches: 7. The CDR3 sequence is 15 residues long. Full variable domain (rest looked up from reference TRBV18 and TRBJ1-4): NAGVMQNPRHLVRRRGQEARLRCSPMKGHSHVYWYRQLPEEGLKFMVYLQKENIIDESGMPKERFSAEFPKEGPSILRIQQVVRGDSAAYFCASSPGQGLNEKLFFGSGTQLSVL.

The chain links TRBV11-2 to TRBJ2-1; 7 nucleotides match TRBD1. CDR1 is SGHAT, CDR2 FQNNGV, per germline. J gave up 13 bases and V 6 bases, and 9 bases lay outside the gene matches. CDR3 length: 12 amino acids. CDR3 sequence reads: CASSFAHRGQFF. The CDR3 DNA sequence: TGTGCCAGCAGTTTTGCGCACAGGGGACAGTTCTTC.

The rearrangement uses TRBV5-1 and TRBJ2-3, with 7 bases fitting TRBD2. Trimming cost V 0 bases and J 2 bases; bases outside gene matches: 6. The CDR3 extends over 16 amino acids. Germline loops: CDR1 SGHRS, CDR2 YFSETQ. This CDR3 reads CASSLDPSGITDTQYF. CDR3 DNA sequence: TGCGCCAGCAGCTTGGATCCTAGCGGTATCACAGATACGCAGTATTTT.

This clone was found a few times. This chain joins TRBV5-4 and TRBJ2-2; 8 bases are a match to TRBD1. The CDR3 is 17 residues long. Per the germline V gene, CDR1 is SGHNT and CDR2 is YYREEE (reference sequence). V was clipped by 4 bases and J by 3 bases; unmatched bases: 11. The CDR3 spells CASSKRIGTGDTGELFF. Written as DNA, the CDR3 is TGTGCCAGCAGCAAGAGGATCGGGACAGGTGACACCGGGGAGCTGTTTTTT.

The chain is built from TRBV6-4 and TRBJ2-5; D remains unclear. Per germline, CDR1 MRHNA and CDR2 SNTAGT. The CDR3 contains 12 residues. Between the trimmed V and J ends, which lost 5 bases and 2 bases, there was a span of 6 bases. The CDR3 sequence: CASSSLQETQYF. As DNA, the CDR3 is TGTGCCAGCAGTTCACTTCAAGAGACCCAGTACTTC.